The clone carrying this T cell receptor (beta chain) was picked up many times. Each donor supplied roughly 9.1 milliliters of peripheral blood. Total RNA was extracted at no less than 5.5 micrograms per sample. These data are taken from a study of blood T cells in healthy people across ages. Next came a second PCR, run for roughly 6 to 11 cycles, which used a sample-barcoded 5' primer along with a J-beta primer mix. MiXCR, run by TCRdb on the 5' RACE reads, gives a single entry per CDR3 protein. The repertoire includes 600,000 or so distinct CDR3 sequences, about 30% of them detected once, and approximately 14% sits in the top ten. The CDR3 is 14 amino acids. V shed 4 bases and J shed 6 bases, with 13 bases lying between them. Germline V gene lookup returns CDR1 SGHAT and CDR2 FQNNGV.

This clonotype was sampled from a woman at least 80 years old in good health. Sequenced sample: blood. V is TRBV11-2 and J is TRBJ2-1, with D perhaps given as TRBD1 or TRBD2 (5 bases each). The CDR3: CASSSSGPLNEQFF. CDR3 coding DNA: TGTGCCAGCAGCTCGTCGGGGCCTCTCAATGAGCAGTTCTTC. Supplemented by reference TRBV11-2 and TRBJ2-1, the full variable domain reads EAGVAQSPRYKIIEKRQSVAFWCNPISGHATLYWYQQILGQGPKLLIQFQNNGVVDDSQLPKDRFSAERLKGVDSTLKIQPAKLEDSAVYLCASSSSGPLNEQFFGPGTRLTVL.